Below are 14 T cell receptor beta chains sequenced from a single sample in a study of cytomegalovirus exposure and HLA in healthy donors. With 60 Vbeta and 13 Jbeta primers, the PCR was carried out. TCRdb keeps only in-frame clones here, not all; method: immunoSEQ multiplex PCR. This sample has 90,000 to 150,000 clones, with more than 60% found just once. The sample taken for sequencing was PBMCs. The receptors here all came from a woman between 40 and 55 years old in good health and CMV-seronegative.

V and J are TRBV2 and TRBJ1-4; 8 nucleotides match TRBD1. With V trimmed by 5 bases and J by 10 bases, 15 bases remained unmatched. Germline values: CDR1 SNHLY, CDR2 FYNNEI. This CDR3 comprises 16 residues. The CDR3 here is CASSFGQGFTSGKLFF. CDR3 DNA: TGTGCCAGCAGTTTTGGACAGGGTTTTACATCGGGAAAACTGTTTTTT.

A word on this clone: At one end, the junction sequence differs from germline, possibly due to a read error. This rearrangement joins TRBV7-9 to TRBJ1-1, with D uncertain. Germline CDR1 and CDR2: SEHNR and FQNEAQ (reference sequence). The CDR3 spans 14 residues. CDR3 protein: CAGSLNSMNTEAFF. The CDR3 region has the DNA TGTGCCGGCAGCTTAAACAGCATGAACACTGAAGCTTTCTTT.

This clone has just a few counts. The rearrangement uses TRBV7-8 and TRBJ1-2; 7 bases align to TRBD1. The CDR3 runs to 15 residues. CDR1 and CDR2 (germline): SGHVS, FQNEAQ. The J segment lost 5 bases and the V segment lost 5 bases, leaving 11 bases of the junction unmatched. This CDR3 is CASSRNVQGGYGYTF. The CDR3 DNA follows: TGTGCCAGCAGCCGTAACGTTCAGGGGGGATATGGCTACACCTTC.

The chain joins TRBV7-2 to TRBJ2-6, with a tentative D call TRBD2 (5 bases). V was trimmed by 11 bases and J by 1 base, leaving 15 bases between them. The CDR3 is 15 amino acids. Germline-derived CDR1 and CDR2 are SGHTA and FQGNSA. The DNA of the CDR3 is TGTGCCGGAGAGGGAGCGGCATCTGGGGCCAACGTCCTGACTTTC. The encoded protein is CAGEGAASGANVLTF.

V and J are TRBV19 and TRBJ1-1; TRBD1 is a possible D gene (5 bases). Trimming cost V 5 bases and J 4 bases, with 14 bases left between them. CDR1 LNHDA and CDR2 SQIVND come from the germline V gene (reference sequence). CDR3 length equals 14 residues. The CDR3 sequence is CASSWGRGGTEAFF. For the CDR3, the DNA is TGTGCCAGTAGTTGGGGACGGGGGGGCACTGAAGCTTTCTTT.

This clone occurred once. This rearrangement joins TRBV25-1 to TRBJ2-3; D is unclear. V was clipped by 3 bases and J by 4 bases, with 8 bases between them. Germline V gene sequence: CDR1 MGHDK, CDR2 SYGVNS. The CDR3 is made up of 13 amino acids. CDR3 nucleotides: TGTGCCAGCAGTGATGGGCTGGCAGATACGCAGTATTTT. Protein sequence: CASSDGLADTQYF.

This chain uses TRBV11-2 with TRBJ2-7; 9 bases align to TRBD1. The V segment lost 6 bases and the J segment 3 bases; nucleotides outside the gene matches: 9. In germline, CDR1 is SGHAT, CDR2 FQNNGV. The CDR3 is made up of 15 amino acids. The CDR3 sequence: CASRVDRGAGYEQYF. The CDR3 nucleotides are TGTGCCAGCAGGGTCGACAGGGGGGCTGGCTACGAGCAGTACTTC. The entire variable domain, with the rest obtained from reference TRBV11-2 and TRBJ2-7, is as follows: EAGVAQSPRYKIIEKRQSVAFWCNPISGHATLYWYQQILGQGPKLLIQFQNNGVVDDSQLPKDRFSAERLKGVDSTLKIQPAKLEDSAVYLCASRVDRGAGYEQYFGPGTRLTVT.

The chain has TRBV9 and TRBJ2-7, with TRBD1 matching 8 bases. The CDR3 covers 16 residues. Unmatched junction bases numbered 10, after V lost 3 bases and J lost 2 bases. Germline assignment: CDR1 SGDLS and CDR2 YYNGEE. The DNA for the CDR3 is TGTGCCAGCAGCGCCAGGGGGCGAGAGACCGCCTACGAGCAGTACTTC. Residues: CASSARGRETAYEQYF.

The chain recombines TRBV6-6 with TRBJ1-5, with a weak D call TRBD1 (6 bases). Germline-derived CDR1 and CDR2 are MNHNY and SVGAGI (reference sequence). V dropped 2 bases and J dropped 1 base, with 9 bases sitting between them. This CDR3 has 15 amino acids. In DNA, the CDR3 is TGTGCCAGCAGTTACAACAGGGCGAGCAATCAGCCCCAGCATTTT. Encoded protein: CASSYNRASNQPQHF.

Comments on this clone: Other DNA sequences within the sample encode an identical CDR3. The chain carries TRBV5-4 and TRBJ2-6; 8 nucleotides line up with TRBD1. After removal of 0 bases from V and 1 base from J, the junction contained 3 bases not matched to a gene. The germline V gene encodes CDR1 SGHNT and CDR2 YYREEE (reference sequence). The length of the CDR3 is 17 residues. The CDR3 region has the DNA TGTGCCAGCAGCTTGGCTCAGGGGGCGTCTGGGGCCAACGTCCTGACTTTC. It codes for CASSLAQGASGANVLTF.

The CDR3 protein is CASSQDGSTRRGYTF. The DNA of the CDR3 is TGCGCCAGCAGCCAAGATGGGTCTACACGGAGGGGCTACACCTTC. V is TRBV4-1 and J is TRBJ1-2; no clear D gene. Germline V gene lookup returns CDR1 MGHRA and CDR2 YSYEKL. This CDR3 is built from 15 residues. Trimming shortened V by 0 bases and J by 8 bases, and 16 bases separated the two germline ends.

The chain joins TRBV4-1 to TRBJ2-7, with TRBD1 matching 11 bases. The CDR3 sequence is 16 residues long. The ends lost 4 bases at V and 5 bases at J; junction bases unmatched: 10. Germline values: CDR1 MGHRA, CDR2 YSYEKL. The CDR3 DNA reads as TGCGCCAGCAGCCGAGGACAGGGGGCCACCCCTGACGAGCAGTACTTC. This gives the protein CASSRGQGATPDEQYF.

The chain carries TRBV18 and TRBJ1-2; 10 bases match TRBD1. The V and J ends lost 3 bases and 6 bases, in that order; junction bases with no gene match: 4. The CDR3 covers 14 residues. From germline, CDR1 is KGHSH and CDR2 LQKENI. The CDR3 reads CASSPIDRGHGYTF. The CDR3 nucleotides are TGTGCCAGCTCACCTATAGACAGGGGGCATGGCTACACCTTC.

This rearrangement joins TRBV6-1 to TRBJ2-4, with 11 bases aligning to TRBD1. The CDR3 length is 16 residues. In germline, CDR1 is MNHNS, CDR2 SASEGT. The V segment lost 4 bases and the J segment 7 bases; nucleotides outside the gene matches: 9. As DNA, the CDR3 is TGTGCCAGCAGTGCGGCGTGGGACAGGGGGGCGAACATTCAGTACTTC. It translates to CASSAAWDRGANIQYF.